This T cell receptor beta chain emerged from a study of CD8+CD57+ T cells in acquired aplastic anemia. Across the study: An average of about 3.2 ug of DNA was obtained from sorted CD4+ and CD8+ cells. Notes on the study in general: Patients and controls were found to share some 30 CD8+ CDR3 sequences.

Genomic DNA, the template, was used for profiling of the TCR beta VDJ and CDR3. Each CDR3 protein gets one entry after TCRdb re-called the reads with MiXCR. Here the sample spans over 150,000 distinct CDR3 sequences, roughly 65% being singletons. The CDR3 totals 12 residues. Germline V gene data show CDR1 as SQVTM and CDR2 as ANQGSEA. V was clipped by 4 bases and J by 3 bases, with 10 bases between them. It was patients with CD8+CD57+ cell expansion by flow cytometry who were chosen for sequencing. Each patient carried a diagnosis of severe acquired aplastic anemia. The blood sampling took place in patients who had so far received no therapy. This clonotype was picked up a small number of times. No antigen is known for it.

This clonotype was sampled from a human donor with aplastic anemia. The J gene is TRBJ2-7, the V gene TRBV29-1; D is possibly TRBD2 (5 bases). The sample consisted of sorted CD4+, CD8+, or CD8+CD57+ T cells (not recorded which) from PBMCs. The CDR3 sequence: CSVGTGNYEQYF. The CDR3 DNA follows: TGCAGCGTTGGGACGGGAAACTACGAGCAGTACTTC.